These 31 T cell receptor beta chains originate from one sample sequenced in a study of OX40 agonist ivuxolimab in advanced cancers. TCRdb's copy holds only in-frame clones and misses some; the assay was immunoSEQ multiplex PCR. The sample holds over 30,000 clones; around four fifths are singletons and the top ten take less than 25%. Specimen: CD4+ or CD8+ T cells sorted from blood, collected in a trial of the OX40 agonist ivuxolimab. All receptors come from an adult with an advanced solid tumor such as melanoma, head and neck, liver or kidney cancer.

The CDR3: CASSSGWGTNTEAFF. In DNA, the CDR3 is TGTGCCAGCAGTTCCGGGTGGGGAACTAACACTGAAGCTTTCTTT. The genes are TRBV6-5 and TRBJ1-1; D is undetermined. CDR1 and CDR2 from the germline V gene are MNHEY and SVGAGI. Trimming pared 4 bases from V and 2 bases from J, leaving 14 bases between. The CDR3 sequence is 15 residues long.

This chain links TRBV13 with TRBJ1-2, with D unclear. The CDR3 totals 15 residues. Germline CDR1 reads PRHDT; CDR2 reads FYEKMQ (reference sequence). V lost 1 base, J lost 0 bases, and 9 bases lay in between. The CDR3 region has the DNA TGTGCCAGCAGCTTAGTGGCAGCAGCTAACTATGGCTACACCTTC. Translating it yields CASSLVAAANYGYTF.

This sequence joins TRBV5-1 and TRBJ1-2; 7 bases are shared with TRBD1. CDR1 and CDR2 from the germline V gene are SGHRS and YFSETQ. The V gene end was trimmed by 2 bases and the J gene end by 2 bases; junction bases not matched to a gene: 15. The CDR3 has 18 amino acids. The CDR3 is CASSFFLDPGQTNYGYTF. The CDR3, as DNA: TGCGCCAGCAGCTTCTTCTTAGACCCGGGACAGACAAACTATGGCTACACCTTC.

This clone was recorded only once. This sequence joins TRBV29-1 and TRBJ2-7, with a weak D call TRBD2 (5 bases). CDR3 size: 13 residues. Germline CDR1 SQVTM, CDR2 ANQGSEA. V lost 6 bases and J 2 bases, leaving 14 bases between the germline ends. In DNA form, the CDR3 reads TGCAGCGTAGAGGGTGAGGTCCCCTACGAGCAGTACTTC. Translation: CSVEGEVPYEQYF.

This chain uses TRBV28 with TRBJ2-2, with 7 bases matching TRBD2. Germline V CDR1 and CDR2: MDHEN, SYDVKM. Trimming at V came to 0 bases and at J to 5 bases, leaving 3 bases not matched to a gene. The CDR3 has 15 residues. The CDR3 loop is CASSLWGRGTGELFF. The CDR3 DNA follows: TGTGCCAGCAGTTTATGGGGGAGGGGTACCGGGGAGCTGTTTTTT.

The chain is built from TRBV30 and TRBJ2-6; 11 bases fit TRBD1. Germline CDR1 is GTSNPN and CDR2 is SVGIG (reference sequence). Losses at the gene ends were 0 bases for V and 0 bases for J; bases not matched to a gene: 16. This CDR3 has 22 amino acids. The CDR3 DNA follows: TGTGCCTGGAGTGTACTGGGACAGGGGGTCCACTCATTTAGCTCTGGGGCCAACGTCCTGACTTTC. Its protein is CAWSVLGQGVHSFSSGANVLTF.

This chain uses TRBV4-1 with TRBJ1-4; the match to TRBD1 covers 7 bases. Germline V gene sequence: CDR1 MGHRA, CDR2 YSYEKL. The J segment lost 7 bases and the V segment lost 3 bases, leaving 8 bases of the junction unmatched. The CDR3 has 15 amino acids. The CDR3 sequence is CASSHPTGISEKLFF. CDR3 DNA sequence: TGCGCCAGCAGCCATCCGACAGGGATAAGTGAAAAACTGTTTTTT.

V and J are TRBV25-1 and TRBJ1-5, with no clear D. Germline V gene data show CDR1 as MGHDK and CDR2 as SYGVNS. The length of the CDR3 is 14 residues. V lost 2 bases and J lost 9, with 14 bases in between. In DNA form, the CDR3 reads TGTGCCAGCAGTGAAGGTGGTGTTGTCAGGCCCCAGCATTTT. Its protein product is CASSEGGVVRPQHF.

This chain links TRBV27 with TRBJ2-1; D ambiguous. The CDR3 extends over 12 amino acids. The V gene lost 5 bases and the J gene lost 8 bases, with 10 bases spanning the gap. Germline assignment: CDR1 MNHEY and CDR2 SMNVEV (reference sequence). In DNA, the CDR3 is TGTGCCAGCAGTCCGAGTTATTATGAGCAGTTCTTC. It encodes CASSPSYYEQFF.

This clone was seen only a few times. This specimen includes other DNA sequences encoding the same CDR3. This rearrangement joins TRBV27 to TRBJ1-1; a possible D gene is TRBD1 (5 bases). The V gene's germline CDR1 is MNHEY and CDR2 SMNVEV (reference sequence). Trimming removed 6 bases at V and 2 bases at J, with 10 bases between. This CDR3 spans 13 amino acids. CDR3 sequence reads: CASSIGTNTEAFF. CDR3 nucleotides: TGTGCCAGCAGCATAGGGACTAACACTGAAGCTTTCTTT.

This clone occurred a few times. The V call is TRBV19, the J call TRBJ2-5; 8 bases line up with TRBD2. Losses at the gene ends were 3 bases for V and 0 bases for J; bases not matched to a gene: 3. CDR1 is LNHDA and CDR2 is SQIVND in the germline V gene (reference sequence). The CDR3 totals 15 residues. CDR3 DNA: TGTGCCAGTAGTATTGGCGGGGGGTACCAAGAGACCCAGTACTTC. It yields the protein CASSIGGGYQETQYF.

The chain is built from TRBV5-5 and TRBJ1-1, with 10 bases that match TRBD1. CDR1 is SGHKS, CDR2 YYEKEE, per germline (reference sequence). The CDR3 has 14 amino acids. Trimming took 5 bases from V and 1 from J; bases not matched to a gene: 2. The CDR3 region has the DNA TGTGCCAGCAGGTGGGACAGGGGGAACACTGAAGCTTTCTTT. Its translation: CASRWDRGNTEAFF.

The J gene is TRBJ2-7, the V gene TRBV6-5; D might be TRBD1 or TRBD2, each matching 5 bases. Trimming took 1 base from V and 0 from J, leaving 10 bases between them. Germline CDR1 and CDR2: MNHEY and SVGAGI. CDR3 length: 15 residues. CDR3 residues: CASSYYAGSSYEQYF. CDR3 nucleotide sequence: TGTGCCAGCAGTTACTATGCAGGGAGCTCCTACGAGCAGTACTTC.

V is TRBV14 and J is TRBJ1-4; D possibly corresponds to TRBD1 (5 bases). The germline V gene has CDR1 SGHDN and CDR2 FVKESK. This CDR3 is 16 amino acids long. With 0 bases removed from V and 8 bases from J, the gap between germline ends came to 16 bases. CDR3 amino acids: CASSQDVAGGNEKLFF. Written as DNA, the CDR3 is TGTGCCAGCAGCCAAGATGTAGCGGGGGGGAACGAAAAACTGTTTTTT.

The rearrangement links TRBV13 to TRBJ1-2, with D uncertain. CDR3 size: 11 residues. Germline CDR1 PRHDT, CDR2 FYEKMQ (reference sequence). Trimming removed 5 bases at V and 8 bases at J, with 9 bases between. The CDR3: CASSAGMGYTF. In DNA, the CDR3 is TGTGCCAGCAGCGCCGGTATGGGCTACACCTTC.

This chain uses TRBV10-1 with TRBJ2-3; TRBD1 matches 9 bases. Germline V gene data show CDR1 as WNHNN and CDR2 as SYGVQD (reference sequence). The CDR3 is 20 amino acids. J gave up 4 bases and V 3 bases, and 20 bases lay outside the gene matches. The chain's CDR3 is CASSDSGLAHRDRAPDTQYF. In nucleotides, the CDR3 is TGCGCCAGCAGTGATTCTGGGTTAGCCCACCGGGACAGGGCTCCAGATACGCAGTATTTT.

The J gene is TRBJ1-2, the V gene TRBV6-4; no firm D call. CDR1 MRHNA and CDR2 SNTAGT come from the germline V gene. CDR3 length: 13 residues. Trimming removed 5 bases from V and 7 bases from J, with 14 bases in between. CDR3 residues: CASSLEGSGGYTF. In DNA, the CDR3 is TGTGCCAGCAGTCTTGAGGGAAGCGGTGGCTACACCTTC.

The V gene is TRBV4-1, the J gene TRBJ2-7, with D possibly being TRBD1 or TRBD2 (7 bases each). This CDR3 is 15 amino acids long. V lost 4 bases and J 8 bases, leaving 21 bases between the germline ends. CDR1 MGHRA and CDR2 YSYEKL come from the germline V gene. CDR3 in amino acids: CASSPWEGALGKQYF. CDR3 in DNA: TGCGCCAGCAGCCCCTGGGAGGGGGCTCTTGGGAAGCAGTACTTC.

The V and J genes are TRBV6-5 and TRBJ2-3, with 8 bases matching TRBD1. Looked up from germline, CDR1 is MNHEY and CDR2 is SVGAGI. With 4 bases clipped from V and 1 base from J, the junction kept 1 base outside the gene matches. The CDR3 has 14 amino acids. CDR3 coding DNA: TGTGCCAGCAGTTTACAGGGGGGCACAGATACGCAGTATTTT. Its translation: CASSLQGGTDTQYF.

The V call is TRBV6-1, the J call TRBJ1-2; tentatively, D is TRBD1 (6 bases). Trimming stripped 6 bases from V and 7 bases from J, with 6 bases between. Germline V lookup: CDR1 MNHNS, CDR2 SASEGT. This CDR3 contains 10 residues. CDR3 bases: TGTGCCAGCAGGGACAGTGGCTACACCTTC. This gives the protein CASRDSGYTF.

The table lists this clone with a count of one. The gene calls are TRBV28 and TRBJ1-1; perhaps TRBD1 as D (6 bases). The CDR3 spans 14 residues. The germline V gene encodes CDR1 MDHEN and CDR2 SYDVKM. V was shortened by 8 bases and J by 4 bases, with 17 bases between the two germline ends. The CDR3 DNA reads as TGTGCCAGCGGTGGGAGGGGGATGGGCACTGAAGCTTTCTTT. Translating gives CASGGRGMGTEAFF.

The V and J genes are TRBV6-5 and TRBJ2-1, with no clear D. Germline V gene data show CDR1 as MNHEY and CDR2 as SVGAGI. The CDR3 has 14 amino acids. Trimming cost V 8 bases and J 0 bases, with 11 bases left between them. The CDR3 DNA sequence: TGTGCCAGCGCACCTACCGACTCCTACAATGAGCAGTTCTTC. As protein: CASAPTDSYNEQFF.

The V and J genes are TRBV27 and TRBJ2-1; 8 positions match TRBD1. Losses at the gene ends were 8 bases for V and 4 bases for J; bases not matched to a gene: 4. CDR3 length equals 13 residues. Germline V lookup: CDR1 MNHEY, CDR2 SMNVEV (reference sequence). The CDR3 region has the DNA TGTGCCAGCGCAGGACAGGGTTACAATGAGCAGTTCTTC. Protein sequence: CASAGQGYNEQFF.

V is TRBV7-9 and J is TRBJ2-5, with 7 bases fitting TRBD1. J gave up 4 bases and V 2 bases, and 7 bases lay outside the gene matches. This CDR3 comprises 15 residues. The germline V gene has CDR1 SEHNR and CDR2 FQNEAQ (reference sequence). CDR3 residues: CASSLFTGAGETQYF. CDR3 DNA sequence: TGTGCCAGCAGCTTATTTACAGGGGCGGGAGAGACCCAGTACTTC. Variable domain in full (rest from reference TRBV7-9 and TRBJ2-5): DTGVSQNPRHKITKRGQNVTFRCDPISEHNRLYWYRQTLGQGPEFLTYFQNEAQLEKSRLLSDRFSAERPKGSFSTLEIQRTEQGDSAMYLCASSLFTGAGETQYFGPGTRLLVL.

The J gene is TRBJ2-3, the V gene TRBV28, with a tentative D call TRBD2 (5 bases). The length of the CDR3 is 15 residues. V lost 5 bases to trimming and J lost 1 base, with 13 bases between them. In germline, CDR1 is MDHEN, CDR2 SYDVKM. The CDR3 loop is CASSLHTGGTDTQYF. For the CDR3, the DNA is TGTGCCAGCAGTCTCCATACCGGGGGCACAGATACGCAGTATTTT. The whole variable domain, filled in from reference TRBV28 and TRBJ2-3, reads DVKVTQSSRYLVKRTGEKVFLECVQDMDHENMFWYRQDPGLGLRLIYFSYDVKMKEKGDIPEGYSVSREKKERFSLILESASTNQTSMYLCASSLHTGGTDTQYFGPGTRLTVL.

CDR3 bases: TGTGCCAGCAGCCCGACAGGGGGGGACACAGATACGCAGTATTTT. Protein: CASSPTGGDTDTQYF. This chain joins TRBV2 and TRBJ2-3, with TRBD1 matching 9 bases. The CDR3 has 15 amino acids. Germline CDR1 is SNHLY and CDR2 is FYNNEI. V lost 6 bases and J lost 2; bases outside the gene matches: 6. The whole variable domain, filled in from reference TRBV2 and TRBJ2-3, reads EPEVTQTPSHQVTQMGQEVILRCVPISNHLYFYWYRQILGQKVEFLVSFYNNEISEKSEIFDDQFSVERPDGSNFTLKIRSTKLEDSAMYFCASSPTGGDTDTQYFGPGTRLTVL.

The rearrangement links TRBV27 to TRBJ2-2; a weak D match, TRBD2 (5 bases). Germline-derived CDR1 and CDR2 are MNHEY and SMNVEV (reference sequence). The CDR3 is 14 amino acids. Trimming removed 4 bases at V and 4 bases at J, with 10 bases between. DNA for the CDR3: TGTGCCAGCAGTTCAGGACTTGTCACCGGGGAGCTGTTTTTT. Encoded protein: CASSSGLVTGELFF.

This clone was picked up one time. The gene calls are TRBV19 and TRBJ2-3, with TRBD2 matching 11 bases. Losses at the gene ends were 9 bases for V and 4 bases for J; bases not matched to a gene: 6. This CDR3 region has 14 residues. Germline V gene data show CDR1 as LNHDA and CDR2 as SQIVND (reference sequence). In DNA form, the CDR3 reads TGTGCCAGCAAGACTAGCGGGGCTTCAGATACGCAGTATTTT. Its translation: CASKTSGASDTQYF.

Only a few counts were recorded for this clone. The chain couples TRBV5-8 to TRBJ1-5; D unresolved. The CDR3 is made up of 15 amino acids. Between the trimmed V and J ends, which lost 5 bases and 2 bases, there was a span of 14 bases. The germline CDR1 and CDR2 sequences are SGHTS and YDEGEE. DNA for the CDR3: TGTGCCAGCAGAAACGCGGTGAGCGGCAATCAGCCCCAGCATTTT. Protein sequence: CASRNAVSGNQPQHF.

V and J are TRBV6-5 and TRBJ1-1; D not resolved. The CDR3 spans 15 residues. Germline CDR1 MNHEY, CDR2 SVGAGI. V lost 5 bases and J 1 base, leaving 14 bases between the germline ends. CDR3 nucleotide sequence: TGTGCCAGCAGTCCCCCAAGCTGGAGGAACACTGAAGCTTTCTTT. Translating it yields CASSPPSWRNTEAFF.

The J gene is TRBJ1-4, the V gene TRBV7-9, with D perhaps TRBD1 (6 bases). This CDR3 has 16 residues. From germline, CDR1 is SEHNR and CDR2 FQNEAQ (reference sequence). The germline V and J ends were trimmed by 1 base and 5 bases, with 14 bases remaining between them. CDR3 DNA: TGTGCCAGCAGCTTAGGACAGGAGGGGAGAAATGAAAAACTGTTTTTT. This codes for CASSLGQEGRNEKLFF.